The source of this T cell receptor beta chain is a study of lymphopenia after photon versus proton radiotherapy. Regarding the study as a whole: Post-nadir diversity loss with photons came from oligoclonal expansion, particularly CD8+ Temra cells.

With respect to this clone: What it recognizes is unknown.

Germline-derived CDR1 and CDR2 are SGHAT and FQDESV (reference sequence). Trimming took 1 base from V and 6 from J; bases not matched to a gene: 6. This CDR3 has 15 residues. Sequenced by immunoSEQ multiplex PCR; TCRdb stores in-frame clones only, minus some. The sample carries some 30,000 clones, roughly nine tenths recorded once. The TCR originated in a woman between 50 and 59 years old with pancreatic cancer. The specimen comprised peripheral blood, sampled from a patient treated with photon-based radiotherapy. This chain uses TRBV11-1 with TRBJ2-7; 10 bases align to TRBD2. The CDR3, as DNA: TGTGCCAGCAGCTTAGTCACCGGGACTAGCGCCGAGCAGTACTTC. It codes for CASSLVTGTSAEQYF. The complete variable domain, with remaining parts taken from reference TRBV11-1 and TRBJ2-7, reads EAEVAQSPRYKITEKSQAVAFWCDPISGHATLYWYRQILGQGPELLVQFQDESVVDDSQLPKDRFSAERLKGVDSTLKIQPAELGDSAMYLCASSLVTGTSAEQYFGPGTRLTVT.